The 29 T cell receptor beta chains listed next were all sequenced from one sample in a study of blood T cell repertoires in COVID-19. Produced via immunoSEQ multiplex PCR; TCRdb's table is partial and in-frame only. The repertoire holds 280,000 or so clones, with under 90% as singletons. Sequencing input: peripheral blood. The source is a woman aged 50 to 60 who had recovered from COVID-19.

For the CDR3, the DNA is TGTGCCAGCAGCCAAGCGGACAGGTCGATTAACCATGAGCAGTTCTTC. Translating gives CASSQADRSINHEQFF. The gene calls are TRBV3-1 (or the pseudogene TRBV3-2) and TRBJ2-1, with 7 bases that match TRBD1. CDR1 is LGHDT, CDR2 YNNKEL, per germline (reference sequence). The CDR3 contains 16 residues. The junction had 11 bases not matched to a gene; V was cut back by 1 base and J by 8 bases.

The gene calls are TRBV19 and TRBJ2-7, with 7 nucleotides matching TRBD1. J gave up 2 bases and V 4 bases, and 8 bases lay outside the gene matches. The germline CDR1 and CDR2 sequences are LNHDA and SQIVND (reference sequence). The CDR3 spans 15 residues. The CDR3 DNA follows: TGTGCCAGTAGTACGTGGGACAGCCCTACCTACGAGCAGTACTTC. This sequence encodes CASSTWDSPTYEQYF.

The chain is built from TRBV23-1 and TRBJ1-5, with TRBD1 matching over 7 bases. TRBV23-1 is an open reading frame whose function is uncertain. CDR3 size: 17 residues. The V gene end was trimmed by 0 bases and the J gene end by 0 bases; junction bases not matched to a gene: 5. The CDR3 coding sequence is TGCGCCAGCAGTCAATCCCACAGGGGAAATAGCAATCAGCCCCAGCATTTT. Translation: CASSQSHRGNSNQPQHF.

The chain employs TRBV29-1 and TRBJ1-5; TRBD1 might be the D (6 bases). Per germline, CDR1 SQVTM and CDR2 ANQGSEA. The CDR3 is made up of 17 amino acids. Trimming took off 6 bases at V and 2 bases at J, with 23 bases between the two ends. This CDR3 reads CSVPTPRQALGNQPQHF. The CDR3 region has the DNA TGCAGCGTACCCACCCCCAGACAGGCGTTAGGCAATCAGCCCCAGCATTTT.

V usage is TRBV6-4 and J usage is TRBJ2-1; 9 positions agree with TRBD1. This CDR3 has 16 residues. Germline V lookup: CDR1 MRHNA, CDR2 SNTAGT. Trimming removed 4 bases from V and 4 bases from J; junction bases left unmatched: 8. Here the CDR3 DNA reads TGTGCCAGCAGTGGGGGACCGGGACAGGGTTACAATGAGCAGTTCTTC. Its protein product is CASSGGPGQGYNEQFF.

This clone was observed once. The genes are TRBV27 and TRBJ2-7; 11 bases align to TRBD2. The germline V gene has CDR1 MNHEY and CDR2 SMNVEV (reference sequence). This CDR3 comprises 15 residues. The V and J ends lost 7 bases and 6 bases, in that order; junction bases with no gene match: 11. The CDR3 bases are TGTGCCAGCACCAGTAGCGGGAGGGCCTTCTCCGAGCAGTACTTC. Translated, it gives CASTSSGRAFSEQYF.

Only a few counts were recorded for this clone. The chain has TRBV20-1 and TRBJ1-3; the D is unclear. The germline gives CDR1 DFQATT, CDR2 SNEGSKA (reference sequence). The CDR3 runs to 15 residues. V was pared by 3 bases and J by 2 bases, with 14 bases between. CDR3 DNA: TGCAGTGCTAGTCGAGGAGGGTCAACTGGAAACACCATATATTTT. Protein: CSASRGGSTGNTIYF.

This chain links TRBV6-6 with TRBJ2-7; 7 nucleotides line up with TRBD1. The CDR3 is made up of 14 amino acids. From germline, CDR1 is MNHNY and CDR2 SVGAGI (reference sequence). V lost 4 bases and J lost 9; bases outside the gene matches: 12. The DNA of the CDR3 is TGTGCCAGCAGTTTGCCGACAGGGCCTATAGGGCAGTACTTC. Protein: CASSLPTGPIGQYF.

V gene TRBV4-1 combines with J gene TRBJ1-3, with D possibly being TRBD1 (6 bases). The germline V gene has CDR1 MGHRA and CDR2 YSYEKL. V was pared by 4 bases and J by 1 base, with 23 bases between. The CDR3 is 19 residues long. CDR3 residues: CASSRETGLPLRSGNTIYF. CDR3 sequence (DNA): TGCGCCAGCAGCCGGGAGACAGGTCTCCCCCTGAGGTCTGGAAACACCATATATTTT.

The chain is built from TRBV3-1 (or the pseudogene TRBV3-2) and TRBJ1-3; no definite D call. Trimming took off 2 bases at V and 8 bases at J, with 7 bases between the two ends. CDR1 is LGHDT, CDR2 YNNKEL, per germline (reference sequence). The CDR3 spans 12 residues. CDR3 bases: TGTGCCAGCAGCCAATTCCGGGACACCATATATTTT. It is translated as CASSQFRDTIYF.

The chain combines TRBV28 with TRBJ1-5; D is perhaps TRBD1 (5 bases). Germline V gene sequence: CDR1 MDHEN, CDR2 SYDVKM. Between the trimmed V and J ends, which lost 3 bases and 1 base, there was a span of 13 bases. The CDR3 has 16 residues. This chain's CDR3 is CASSFHSGGSNQPQHF. CDR3 nucleotides: TGTGCCAGCAGTTTCCACTCCGGGGGGAGCAATCAGCCCCAGCATTTT.

The V and J genes are TRBV30 and TRBJ2-2; D possibly corresponds to TRBD1 (5 bases). The CDR3 is 15 residues long. Germline V lookup: CDR1 GTSNPN, CDR2 SVGIG (reference sequence). Trimming removed 2 bases from V and 3 bases from J, with 13 bases in between. The CDR3 region has the DNA TGTGCCTGGAGTTATAGGGGAACTTACACCGGGGAGCTGTTTTTT. Translating it yields CAWSYRGTYTGELFF.

The chain couples TRBV4-3 to TRBJ2-7; the D is unclear. The V gene lost 0 bases and the J gene lost 0 bases, with 15 bases spanning the gap. CDR3 length: 17 residues. Germline V gene data show CDR1 as LGHNA and CDR2 as YSLEER. In nucleotides, the CDR3 is TGCGCCAGCAGCCAAGATCGAGAAACAGTACGCTCCTACGAGCAGTACTTC. This gives the protein CASSQDRETVRSYEQYF.

This sequence joins TRBV4-1 and TRBJ1-1, with D possibly being TRBD1 (6 bases). The germline V and J ends were trimmed by 0 bases and 4 bases, with 21 bases remaining between them. CDR3 length: 18 amino acids. CDR1 and CDR2 from the germline V gene are MGHRA and YSYEKL. CDR3 sequence (DNA): TGCGCCAGCAGCCAAGATTATAATAGGGGGGGCTCAAGCACTGAAGCTTTCTTT. This sequence encodes CASSQDYNRGGSSTEAFF.

The genes are TRBV3-1 (or the pseudogene TRBV3-2) and TRBJ2-3; maybe TRBD2 (7 bases). V dropped 2 bases and J dropped 2 bases, with 11 bases sitting between them. CDR1 is LGHDT, CDR2 YNNKEL, per germline (reference sequence). The CDR3 runs to 15 residues. The CDR3, as DNA: TGTGCCAGCAGCCAAATGGCGGGGGCCACAGATACGCAGTATTTT. Translation: CASSQMAGATDTQYF.

In this sample, this clone turned up a few times. The V call is TRBV25-1, the J call TRBJ2-3; TRBD2 might be the D (6 bases). The CDR3 consists of 13 residues. V lost 6 bases and J 4 bases, leaving 11 bases between the germline ends. The germline V gene encodes CDR1 MGHDK and CDR2 SYGVNS. The CDR3 nucleotides are TGTGCCAGCAGCTCTAGCGATTCAGATACGCAGTATTTT. Amino acid sequence: CASSSSDSDTQYF.

The rearrangement joins TRBV10-3 to TRBJ2-5; 7 bases match TRBD1. CDR1 and CDR2 from the germline V gene are ENHRY and SYGVKD. The length of the CDR3 is 13 residues. The trim removed 6 bases at V and 1 base at J, leaving 2 bases unmatched. CDR3 in amino acids: CAIRGTAQETQYF. DNA of the CDR3: TGTGCCATCAGGGGGACAGCCCAAGAGACCCAGTACTTC.

The J gene is TRBJ1-2, the V gene TRBV30; D perhaps matches TRBD1 (5 bases). CDR3 length: 13 amino acids. CDR1 and CDR2 from the germline V gene are GTSNPN and SVGIG (reference sequence). Trimming took off 0 bases at V and 8 bases at J, with 13 bases between the two ends. The CDR3 coding sequence is TGTGCCTGGAGTGTAACGGGGGTCCAGGGCTACACCTTC. Translation: CAWSVTGVQGYTF.

The V and J genes are TRBV27 and TRBJ2-3; D unresolved. Germline V gene lookup returns CDR1 MNHEY and CDR2 SMNVEV (reference sequence). V dropped 6 bases and J dropped 7 bases, with 20 bases sitting between them. The CDR3 has 15 residues. CDR3 loop: CASSSSWALIYTQYF. The CDR3 DNA follows: TGTGCCAGCAGCTCCTCCTGGGCTTTAATATATACGCAGTATTTT.

The rearrangement links TRBV5-1 to TRBJ2-1; 7 bases match TRBD2. Trimming took 5 bases from V and 8 from J; bases not matched to a gene: 10. CDR3 size: 14 residues. CDR1 SGHRS and CDR2 YFSETQ come from the germline V gene. The CDR3 here is CASRRRDYLYEQFF. Here the CDR3 DNA reads TGCGCCAGCAGGCGGCGGGACTACCTTTATGAGCAGTTCTTC.

The rearrangement joins TRBV28 to TRBJ2-1, with 12 bases identical to TRBD2. This CDR3 comprises 16 residues. Germline lookup yields CDR1 MDHEN and CDR2 SYDVKM. Losses at the gene ends were 2 bases for V and 5 bases for J; bases not matched to a gene: 4. The DNA of the CDR3 is TGTGCCAGCAGTTTAGGCCGGACTAGCGGGAACAATGAGCAGTTCTTC. Translation: CASSLGRTSGNNEQFF.

This rearrangement joins TRBV5-1 to TRBJ2-3; perhaps TRBD2 as D (7 bases). CDR3 size: 14 residues. V was cut by 6 bases and J by 4 bases, with 15 bases left in between. Germline-derived CDR1 and CDR2 are SGHRS and YFSETQ. CDR3 sequence reads: CASTPGGRSDTQYF. CDR3 nucleotides: TGCGCCAGCACCCCGGGGGGCCGGTCAGATACGCAGTATTTT.

The J gene is TRBJ1-2, the V gene TRBV28; perhaps TRBD1 as D (6 bases). The CDR3 runs 15 residues. With 6 bases removed from V and 0 bases from J, the gap between germline ends came to 14 bases. Germline values: CDR1 MDHEN, CDR2 SYDVKM. In DNA form, the CDR3 reads TGTGCCAGCAGCCGAAGGGACATACCTAACTATGGCTACACCTTC. Translating it yields CASSRRDIPNYGYTF.

The chain links TRBV9 to TRBJ2-7; 7 bases map to TRBD1. The CDR3 is made up of 15 amino acids. CDR1 is SGDLS and CDR2 is YYNGEE in the germline V gene. Germline trimming cut 4 bases from V and 2 bases from J; bases unmatched to any gene: 9. The CDR3 reads CASSRSGGGAYEQYF. CDR3 nucleotide sequence: TGTGCCAGCAGCAGATCAGGGGGTGGGGCCTACGAGCAGTACTTC.

J is TRBJ1-1 and V is TRBV3-1 (or the pseudogene TRBV3-2); 10 nucleotides align to TRBD1. This CDR3 has 16 amino acids. J was trimmed by 6 bases and V by 2 bases; bases with no gene match: 9. CDR1 and CDR2 (germline): LGHDT, YNNKEL (reference sequence). CDR3 loop: CASSQWDRGSFAEAFF. CDR3 DNA sequence: TGTGCCAGCAGCCAATGGGACAGGGGTTCTTTTGCTGAAGCTTTCTTT.

This clone was seen a handful of times. The genes are TRBV7-3 and TRBJ2-2; 7 positions match TRBD1. Trimming removed 5 bases from V and 4 bases from J; junction bases left unmatched: 4. CDR1 SGHTA and CDR2 FQGTGA come from the germline V gene. CDR3 length: 14 residues. This CDR3 reads CASSQGQSTGELFF. The DNA of the CDR3 is TGTGCCAGCAGCCAGGGACAGAGCACCGGGGAGCTGTTTTTT.

The CDR3 here is CASSQMLAGGREQFF. DNA for the CDR3: TGTGCCAGCAGTCAGATGCTAGCGGGAGGCCGGGAGCAGTTCTTC. The genes are TRBV7-6 and TRBJ2-1; 11 nucleotides agree with TRBD2. The trim removed 6 bases at V and 10 bases at J, leaving 11 bases unmatched. The CDR3 runs to 15 residues. Germline V gene lookup returns CDR1 SGHVS and CDR2 FNYEAQ.

The V gene is TRBV29-1, the J gene TRBJ1-1, with 7 bases identical to TRBD1. In germline, CDR1 is SQVTM, CDR2 ANQGSEA. The CDR3 has 14 amino acids. Germline trimming cut 6 bases from V and 3 bases from J; bases unmatched to any gene: 10. The CDR3 region has the DNA TGCAGCGTCGGACGAATCACAGGGGACACTGAAGCTTTCTTT. Translated, it gives CSVGRITGDTEAFF.

This rearrangement joins TRBV18 to TRBJ2-3; 8 bases map to TRBD2. Germline lookup yields CDR1 KGHSH and CDR2 LQKENI. The V gene end was trimmed by 4 bases and the J gene end by 2 bases; junction bases not matched to a gene: 14. This CDR3 is 18 amino acids long. CDR3 loop: CASSLTSAQGGDTDTQYF. CDR3 nucleotides: TGTGCCAGCTCACTGACTAGCGCCCAGGGAGGGGACACAGATACGCAGTATTTT.